The 3 T cell receptor beta chains below come from one sample, sequenced in a study of cytomegalovirus exposure and HLA in healthy donors. The primer mix had 60 Vbeta and 13 Jbeta primers. Clones were read by immunoSEQ multiplex PCR, and TCRdb kept only the in-frame ones, dropping some. The sample has about 210,000 clones, roughly 80% seen once. The sample taken for sequencing was PBMCs. The receptors stem from a male donor in good health and CMV-seropositive.

This sequence joins TRBV27 and TRBJ2-7; 7 bases line up with TRBD2. From germline, CDR1 is MNHEY and CDR2 SMNVEV (reference sequence). The CDR3 length is 13 residues. J was trimmed by 5 bases and V by 2 bases; bases with no gene match: 3. The CDR3 bases are TGTGCCAGCAGTTTAGCGGGAGTCCACGAGCAGTACTTC. It codes for CASSLAGVHEQYF.

CDR3 protein: CASSPRLLRDEQYF. In DNA, the CDR3 is TGTGCCAGCAGCCCCCGTTTGCTTCGGGACGAGCAGTACTTC. This rearrangement joins TRBV9 to TRBJ2-7; D is uncertain. The CDR3 length is 14 residues. V was trimmed by 4 bases and J by 5 bases, leaving 16 bases between them. The germline CDR1 and CDR2 sequences are SGDLS and YYNGEE.

This rearrangement joins TRBV7-8 to TRBJ2-1, with 13 bases lining up with TRBD2. CDR3 length equals 15 residues. J gave up 12 bases and V 1 base, and 6 bases lay outside the gene matches. The germline gives CDR1 SGHVS, CDR2 FQNEAQ. In nucleotides, the CDR3 is TGTGCCAGCAGCTTAGAACTAGCGGGGGGGCTGACGCAGTTCTTC. This gives the protein CASSLELAGGLTQFF.